The sequence of this TCR beta chain was determined in a study of T-cell memory formation after mild COVID-19. Concerning this clonotype: The target antigen is unknown.

TCRdb redid the calling of the 5' RACE reads with MiXCR, one entry per CDR3 protein. The table shows 150,000 to 200,000 distinct CDR3 sequences, with 11% occurring only once. Study-level points and caveats: There were some responding clones in pre-infection memory, which suggested that cross-reactive memory had joined.

Input material: PBMCs or a T cell subset sorted from them (not recorded which). This clonotype was sampled from a man younger than 35 who had mild COVID-19 (a few samples of this study predate the infection). Cell type and time point are not known.

The CDR3, as DNA: TGCGCCAGCAGCCAACCACAGGGCCGACTTTACACTGAAGCTTTCTTT. Its translation is CASSQPQGRLYTEAFF. The chain couples TRBV5-1 to TRBJ1-1; D is perhaps TRBD1 (6 bases). The germline V and J ends were trimmed by 4 bases and 3 bases, with 19 bases remaining between them. Per germline, CDR1 SGHRS and CDR2 YFSETQ. The CDR3 length is 16 residues.